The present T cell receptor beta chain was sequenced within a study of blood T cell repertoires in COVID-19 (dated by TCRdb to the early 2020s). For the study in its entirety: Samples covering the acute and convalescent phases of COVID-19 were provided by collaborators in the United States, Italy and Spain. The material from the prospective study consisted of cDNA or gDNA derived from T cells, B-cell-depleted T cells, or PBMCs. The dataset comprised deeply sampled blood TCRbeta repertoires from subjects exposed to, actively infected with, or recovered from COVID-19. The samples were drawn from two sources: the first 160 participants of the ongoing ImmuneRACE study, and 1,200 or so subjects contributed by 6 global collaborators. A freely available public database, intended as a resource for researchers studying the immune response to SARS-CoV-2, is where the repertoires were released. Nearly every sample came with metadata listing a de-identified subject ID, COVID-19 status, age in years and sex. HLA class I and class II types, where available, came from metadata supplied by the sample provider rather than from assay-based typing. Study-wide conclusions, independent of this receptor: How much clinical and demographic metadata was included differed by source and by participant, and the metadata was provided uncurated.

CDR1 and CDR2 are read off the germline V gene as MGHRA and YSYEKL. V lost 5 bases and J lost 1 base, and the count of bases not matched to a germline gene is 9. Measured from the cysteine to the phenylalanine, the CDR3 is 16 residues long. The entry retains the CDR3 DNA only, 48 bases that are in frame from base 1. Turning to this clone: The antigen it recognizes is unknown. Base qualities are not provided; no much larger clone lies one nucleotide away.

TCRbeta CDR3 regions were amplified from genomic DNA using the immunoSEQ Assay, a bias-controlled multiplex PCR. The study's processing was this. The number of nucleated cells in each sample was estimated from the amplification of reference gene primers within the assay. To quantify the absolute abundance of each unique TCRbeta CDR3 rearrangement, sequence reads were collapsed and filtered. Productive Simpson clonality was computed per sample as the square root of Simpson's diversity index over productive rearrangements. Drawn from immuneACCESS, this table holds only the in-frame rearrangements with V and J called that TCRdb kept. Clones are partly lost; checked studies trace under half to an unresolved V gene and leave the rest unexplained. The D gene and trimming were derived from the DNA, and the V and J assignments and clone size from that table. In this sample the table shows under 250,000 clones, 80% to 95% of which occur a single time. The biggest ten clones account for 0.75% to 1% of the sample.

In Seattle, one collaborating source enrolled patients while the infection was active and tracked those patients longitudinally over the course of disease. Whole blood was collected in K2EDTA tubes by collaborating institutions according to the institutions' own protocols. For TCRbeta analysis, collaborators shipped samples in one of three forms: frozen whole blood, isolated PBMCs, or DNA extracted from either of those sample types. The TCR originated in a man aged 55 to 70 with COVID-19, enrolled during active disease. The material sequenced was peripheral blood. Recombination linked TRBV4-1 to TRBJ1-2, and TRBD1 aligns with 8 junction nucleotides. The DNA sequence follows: TGCGCCAGCAGCTTTAGCGGACAGGGAGATAACTATGGCTACACCTTC. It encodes CASSFSGQGDNYGYTF.